Presented here are 29 T cell receptor beta chains from one specimen sequenced in a study of shared clonotypes between healthy human individuals. Naivety among CD8 cells was defined by CD45RO negativity and positive CCR7 selection, thereby excluding terminally differentiated effector memory CD45RA+ cells. Assay: immunoSEQ multiplex PCR; the TCRdb copy retains only in-frame clones and omits some. The sample includes hundreds of thousands of clones, about 96% of them seen just once. The sample comprised naive CD8+ T cells sorted from blood. All receptors come from a woman under 40 in good health.

The chain has TRBV4-1 and TRBJ2-5, with TRBD2 identical over 8 bases. The V gene's germline CDR1 is MGHRA and CDR2 YSYEKL. The CDR3 runs 16 residues. The J segment lost 2 bases and the V segment lost 0 bases, leaving 5 bases of the junction unmatched. In DNA form, the CDR3 reads TGCGCCAGCAGCCAAGATGCCGGGACTAGGCAAGAGACCCAGTACTTC. Its translation: CASSQDAGTRQETQYF.

As concerns this clone: Other nucleotide sequences from this sample produce the same CDR3. The V and J genes are TRBV7-9 and TRBJ2-7, with 9 bases matching TRBD1. This CDR3 has 15 residues. In germline, CDR1 is SEHNR, CDR2 FQNEAQ (reference sequence). The V segment lost 1 base and the J segment 0 bases; nucleotides outside the gene matches: 1. CDR3 protein: CASSLVDRGSYEQYF. In DNA form, the CDR3 reads TGTGCCAGCAGCTTAGTGGACAGGGGCTCCTACGAGCAGTACTTC.

The rearrangement uses TRBV5-6 and TRBJ2-1, with a possible D match to TRBD2 (6 bases). CDR3 length: 15 residues. Germline CDR1 and CDR2: SGHDT and YYEEEE. The germline V and J ends were trimmed by 4 bases and 4 bases, with 15 bases remaining between them. CDR3 region: CASSGSEGGYNEQFF. Here the CDR3 DNA reads TGTGCCAGCAGCGGTTCGGAGGGCGGATACAATGAGCAGTTCTTC.

The rearrangement uses TRBV4-1 and TRBJ2-1, with D uncertain. This CDR3 contains 13 residues. CDR1 is MGHRA, CDR2 YSYEKL, per germline. V lost 0 bases and J 7 bases, leaving 7 bases between the germline ends. The CDR3 DNA sequence: TGCGCCAGCAGCCAAGATCTCGGGAATGAGCAGTTCTTC. Translation: CASSQDLGNEQFF.

The chain links TRBV29-1 to TRBJ2-1, with 8 bases that match TRBD1. V was pared by 2 bases and J by 5 bases, with 14 bases of the junction left unmatched. The length of the CDR3 is 17 residues. Germline CDR1 is SQVTM and CDR2 is ANQGSEA. The CDR3 sequence is CSVEPGQVNTFHNEQFF. The CDR3 DNA follows: TGCAGCGTTGAACCGGGACAGGTCAATACCTTTCACAATGAGCAGTTCTTC.

A word on this clone: The same CDR3 can be traced to other DNA sequences in this sample. The rearrangement links TRBV7-9 to TRBJ2-7, with D perhaps matching TRBD1 (5 bases). The CDR3 is 13 residues long. The germline V gene has CDR1 SEHNR and CDR2 FQNEAQ (reference sequence). V lost 5 bases and J lost 3, with 11 bases in between. CDR3 region: CASSPGRDYEQYF. CDR3 DNA: TGTGCCAGCAGCCCCGGCAGGGACTACGAGCAGTACTTC.

This clone was observed once. V gene TRBV27 combines with J gene TRBJ1-1; no reliable D call. This CDR3 comprises 13 residues. The V end was cut by 2 bases, the J end by 6 bases, with 10 bases between. Germline CDR1 and CDR2: MNHEY and SMNVEV (reference sequence). In DNA form, the CDR3 reads TGTGCCAGCAGTTTAGATTGGGGATCTGAAGCTTTCTTT. Translating gives CASSLDWGSEAFF.

The chain couples TRBV4-2 to TRBJ2-7; D gene ambiguous. The CDR3 extends over 13 amino acids. V gave up 0 bases and J gave up 5 bases, with 8 bases separating them. CDR1 is LGHNA and CDR2 is YNFKEQ in the germline V gene. CDR3 loop: CASSQDRGHEQYF. The CDR3 DNA reads as TGTGCCAGCAGCCAAGATAGAGGCCACGAGCAGTACTTC.

This clone was counted a single time. The J gene is TRBJ2-7, the V gene TRBV28; D may be TRBD2 (6 bases). The germline CDR1 and CDR2 sequences are MDHEN and SYDVKM. V was clipped by 5 bases and J by 3 bases, with 17 bases between them. This CDR3 comprises 15 residues. The DNA for the CDR3 is TGTGCCAGCAGTATGACTAGTCTTGTGTACTACGAGCAGTACTTC. Translation gives CASSMTSLVYYEQYF.

This chain links TRBV27 with TRBJ1-3; D is perhaps TRBD1 (6 bases). The CDR3 sequence is 14 residues long. CDR1 and CDR2 (germline): MNHEY, SMNVEV (reference sequence). Trimming pared 6 bases from V and 4 bases from J, leaving 13 bases between. The CDR3 spells CASSPGVPGNTIYF. DNA of the CDR3: TGTGCCAGCAGCCCAGGGGTGCCGGGAAACACCATATATTTT.

The chain joins TRBV21-1 to TRBJ2-1; no check of the table's D call, TRBD2, against the DNA was made. TRBV21-1 constitutes a pseudogene. CDR3 size: 15 residues. The CDR3 loop is CASRARLAGDYEQFF. In DNA form, the CDR3 reads TGTGCCAGCAGGGCACGACTAGCGGGAGATTATGAGCAGTTCTTC.

The CDR3 DNA reads as TGTGCCAGCAGCTGGGTTTTAGCAGATACGCAGTATTTT. Residues: CASSWVLADTQYF. The chain joins TRBV5-4 to TRBJ2-3; D unresolved. CDR3 length: 13 amino acids. Germline values: CDR1 SGHNT, CDR2 YYREEE (reference sequence). The V end lost 3 bases, the J end lost 4 bases, and 9 bases lay between the germline ends.

The rearrangement joins TRBV29-1 to TRBJ2-7, with D maybe TRBD1 (5 bases). Trimming shortened V by 2 bases and J by 3 bases, and 14 bases separated the two germline ends. This CDR3 region has 14 residues. Germline V gene sequence: CDR1 SQVTM, CDR2 ANQGSEA. The chain's CDR3 is CSVELTDPLYEQYF. Here the CDR3 DNA reads TGCAGCGTTGAATTGACAGACCCTCTCTACGAGCAGTACTTC.

The rearrangement uses TRBV28 and TRBJ2-3; 12 bases map to TRBD2. This CDR3 contains 15 residues. The ends lost 3 bases at V and 6 bases at J; junction bases unmatched: 4. CDR1 is MDHEN and CDR2 is SYDVKM in the germline V gene. The CDR3 bases are TGTGCCAGCAGTTTCCTGACTAGCGGGAGCGATACGCAGTATTTT. The encoded protein is CASSFLTSGSDTQYF.

This sequence joins TRBV29-1 and TRBJ2-1; 9 bases map to TRBD1. Germline CDR1 is SQVTM and CDR2 is ANQGSEA. The V and J ends lost 4 bases and 8 bases, in that order; junction bases with no gene match: 9. The CDR3 is 14 residues long. For the CDR3, the DNA is TGCAGCGTTGCCACAGGGGGCGCCTCCTATGAGCAGTTCTTC. It codes for CSVATGGASYEQFF.

The rearrangement joins TRBV27 to TRBJ1-5; the D is unclear. CDR1 and CDR2 from the germline V gene are MNHEY and SMNVEV (reference sequence). V was trimmed by 3 bases and J by 0 bases, leaving 9 bases between them. This CDR3 comprises 15 residues. In nucleotides, the CDR3 is TGTGCCAGCAGTTTGTACAGTTATAGCAATCAGCCCCAGCATTTT. Translation gives CASSLYSYSNQPQHF.

The chain recombines TRBV27 with TRBJ1-2, with a tentative D call TRBD1 (5 bases). Trimming cost V 6 bases and J 9 bases, with 17 bases left between them. CDR1 is MNHEY and CDR2 is SMNVEV in the germline V gene (reference sequence). The CDR3 length is 13 residues. The chain's CDR3 is CASRGDEDFRYTF. The CDR3 nucleotides read TGTGCCAGCAGAGGGGACGAAGACTTCCGCTACACCTTC.

This clone is a singleton in its sample. The rearrangement links TRBV6-5 to TRBJ2-7, with 9 positions matching TRBD2. The CDR3 length is 15 residues. In germline, CDR1 is MNHEY, CDR2 SVGAGI. V shed 8 bases and J 5 bases; nucleotides not matched to a gene: 13. CDR3 amino acids: CASGMGSGSLDEQYF. The CDR3 DNA sequence: TGTGCCAGCGGAATGGGTAGCGGGAGTTTGGACGAGCAGTACTTC.

This sequence joins TRBV5-5 and TRBJ2-2; 14 bases align to TRBD2. Losses at the gene ends were 5 bases for V and 7 bases for J; bases not matched to a gene: 7. Germline V gene data show CDR1 as SGHKS and CDR2 as YYEKEE (reference sequence). This CDR3 region has 16 residues. CDR3 in DNA: TGTGCCAGCAGTACGGGACTAGCGGGAGCTGTCGGGGAGCTGTTTTTT. It translates to CASSTGLAGAVGELFF.

The CDR3 here is CASSPGEGPNYGYTF. The DNA for the CDR3 is TGTGCCAGCAGCCCAGGTGAGGGTCCGAACTATGGCTACACCTTC. This sequence joins TRBV9 and TRBJ1-2; no reliable D call. This CDR3 spans 15 amino acids. Germline V gives CDR1 SGDLS, CDR2 YYNGEE. The germline V and J ends were trimmed by 4 bases and 2 bases, with 15 bases remaining between them.

The chain couples TRBV30 to TRBJ2-2; the D is unclear. Looked up from germline, CDR1 is GTSNPN and CDR2 is SVGIG (reference sequence). This CDR3 has 13 residues. Deletions cut 0 bases from V and 6 bases from J, with 8 bases between. The DNA of the CDR3 is TGTGCCTGGAGTGTGACTGGCGCCGGGGAGCTGTTTTTT. It encodes CAWSVTGAGELFF.

This chain connects TRBV9 to TRBJ2-2, with TRBD1 as a possible D gene (5 bases). Trimming cost V 3 bases and J 4 bases, with 7 bases left between them. CDR1 and CDR2 from the germline V gene are SGDLS and YYNGEE. The CDR3 covers 13 residues. The DNA of the CDR3 is TGTGCCAGCAGCGCCCAGGGCACCGGGGAGCTGTTTTTT. Residues: CASSAQGTGELFF.

The J gene is TRBJ2-1, the V gene TRBV13; the D gene is possibly TRBD2 (5 bases). Trimming shortened V by 5 bases and J by 4 bases, and 21 bases separated the two germline ends. The CDR3 extends over 17 amino acids. The V gene's germline CDR1 is PRHDT and CDR2 FYEKMQ (reference sequence). In DNA, the CDR3 is TGTGCCAGCAGCCCGCCCCTCGGCGGGCCAGAGTACAATGAGCAGTTCTTC. Its protein product is CASSPPLGGPEYNEQFF.

This rearrangement joins TRBV28 to TRBJ2-1; TRBD2 matches at 9 bases. Looked up from germline, CDR1 is MDHEN and CDR2 is SYDVKM. The CDR3 is 13 amino acids. V dropped 11 bases and J dropped 0; count of bases not matched to a gene: 2. CDR3 sequence (DNA): TGTGCCGGTAGCGGGAGCTCCTACAATGAGCAGTTCTTC. Translated: CAGSGSSYNEQFF.

This chain uses TRBV5-4 with TRBJ1-2; 8 nucleotides align to TRBD1. Germline CDR1 and CDR2: SGHNT and YYREEE (reference sequence). V dropped 4 bases and J dropped 4; count of bases not matched to a gene: 12. The CDR3 is 16 residues long. CDR3 loop: CASSRTGTTYLYGYTF. In DNA form, the CDR3 reads TGTGCCAGCAGCCGGACAGGGACCACATACCTCTATGGCTACACCTTC.

The rearrangement joins TRBV19 to TRBJ2-7; 9 bases fit TRBD2. V lost 1 base, J lost 2 bases, and 0 bases stayed unmatched. CDR3 length: 14 residues. Germline V gene data show CDR1 as LNHDA and CDR2 as SQIVND (reference sequence). The CDR3: CASSIVAGAYEQYF. CDR3 bases: TGTGCCAGTAGTATAGTAGCGGGAGCCTACGAGCAGTACTTC.

The rearrangement uses TRBV19 and TRBJ1-5; 9 bases align to TRBD1. Germline values: CDR1 LNHDA, CDR2 SQIVND (reference sequence). Trimming cost V 9 bases and J 0 bases; bases outside gene matches: 9. This CDR3 contains 16 residues. Here the CDR3 reads CASGTGRTISNQPQHF. Here the CDR3 DNA reads TGTGCCAGCGGGACAGGGAGAACAATTAGCAATCAGCCCCAGCATTTT.

The chain employs TRBV28 and TRBJ2-5, with 8 positions matching TRBD2. Looked up from germline, CDR1 is MDHEN and CDR2 is SYDVKM. V shed 6 bases, J shed 9 bases, and the junction held 15 bases outside the gene matches. The CDR3 has 15 amino acids. CDR3 region: CASSPAVSGRGAQYF. The DNA of the CDR3 is TGTGCCAGCAGCCCAGCCGTTAGCGGGCGGGGGGCCCAGTACTTC.

CDR3 in DNA: TGCGCCAGCAGCTCCAACAGGGATATATTGCCGAACACCGGGGAGCTGTTTTTT. Amino acids: CASSSNRDILPNTGELFF. The chain combines TRBV5-1 with TRBJ2-2; perhaps TRBD1 as D (6 bases). CDR1 is SGHRS, CDR2 YFSETQ, per germline. The CDR3 length is 18 residues. The V end was cut by 3 bases, the J end by 0 bases, with 18 bases between.